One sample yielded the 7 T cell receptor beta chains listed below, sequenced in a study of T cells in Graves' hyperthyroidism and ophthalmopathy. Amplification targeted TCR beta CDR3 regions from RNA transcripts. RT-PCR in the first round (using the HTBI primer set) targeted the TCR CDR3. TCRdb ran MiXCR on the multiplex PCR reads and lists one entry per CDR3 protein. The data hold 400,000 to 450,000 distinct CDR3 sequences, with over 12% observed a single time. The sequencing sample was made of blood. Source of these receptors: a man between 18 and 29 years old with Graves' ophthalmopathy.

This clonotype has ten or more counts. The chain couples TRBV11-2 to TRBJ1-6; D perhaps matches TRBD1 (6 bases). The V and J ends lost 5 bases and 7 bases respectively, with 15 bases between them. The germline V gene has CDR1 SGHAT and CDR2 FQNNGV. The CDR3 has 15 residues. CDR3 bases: TGTGCCAGCAGCGCCCTACAGGGCTGGAATTCACCCCTCCACTTT. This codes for CASSALQGWNSPLHF. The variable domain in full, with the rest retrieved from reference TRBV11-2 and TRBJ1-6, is EAGVAQSPRYKIIEKRQSVAFWCNPISGHATLYWYQQILGQGPKLLIQFQNNGVVDDSQLPKDRFSAERLKGVDSTLKIQPAKLEDSAVYLCASSALQGWNSPLHFGNGTRLTVT.

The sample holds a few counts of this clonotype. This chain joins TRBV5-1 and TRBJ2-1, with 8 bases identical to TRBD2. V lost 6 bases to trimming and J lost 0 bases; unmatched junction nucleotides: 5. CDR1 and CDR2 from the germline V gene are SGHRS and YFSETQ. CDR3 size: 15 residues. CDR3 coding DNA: TGCGCCAGCACCGAAAGCGGGGGCTCCTACAATGAGCAGTTCTTC. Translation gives CASTESGGSYNEQFF.

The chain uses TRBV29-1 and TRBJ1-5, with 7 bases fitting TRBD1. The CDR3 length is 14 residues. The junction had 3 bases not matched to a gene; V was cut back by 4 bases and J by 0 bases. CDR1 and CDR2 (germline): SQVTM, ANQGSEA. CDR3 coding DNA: TGCAGCGTTGGGGACAGCAATAGCAATCAGCCCCAGCATTTT. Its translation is CSVGDSNSNQPQHF.

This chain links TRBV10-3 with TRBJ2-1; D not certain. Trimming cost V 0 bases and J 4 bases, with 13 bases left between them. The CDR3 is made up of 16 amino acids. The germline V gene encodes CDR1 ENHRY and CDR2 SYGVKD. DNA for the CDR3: TGTGCCATCAGTGAGTCGGGTCAAGCTCTATACAATGAGCAGTTCTTC. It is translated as CAISESGQALYNEQFF.

The CDR3 DNA follows: TGTGCCAGCAGCTCCCGTATCCGGGACAGGGCTAGTAATGAAAAACTGTTTTTT. Encoded protein: CASSSRIRDRASNEKLFF. The chain joins TRBV7-6 to TRBJ1-4; 9 positions match TRBD1. V was clipped by 4 bases and J by 4 bases; unmatched bases: 13. Germline CDR1 SGHVS, CDR2 FNYEAQ. This CDR3 is built from 18 residues. Filled out from reference TRBV7-6 and TRBJ1-4, the complete variable domain reads GAGVSQSPRYKVTKRGQDVALRCDPISGHVSLYWYRQALGQGPEFLTYFNYEAQQDKSGLPNDRFSAERPEGSISTLTIQRTEQRDSAMYRCASSSRIRDRASNEKLFFGSGTQLSVL.

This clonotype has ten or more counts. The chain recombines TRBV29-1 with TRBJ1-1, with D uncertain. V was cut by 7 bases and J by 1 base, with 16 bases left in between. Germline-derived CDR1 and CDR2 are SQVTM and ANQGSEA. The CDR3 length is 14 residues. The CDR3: CSGSRWGPNTEAFF. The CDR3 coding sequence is TGCAGCGGCTCACGCTGGGGTCCGAACACTGAAGCTTTCTTT.

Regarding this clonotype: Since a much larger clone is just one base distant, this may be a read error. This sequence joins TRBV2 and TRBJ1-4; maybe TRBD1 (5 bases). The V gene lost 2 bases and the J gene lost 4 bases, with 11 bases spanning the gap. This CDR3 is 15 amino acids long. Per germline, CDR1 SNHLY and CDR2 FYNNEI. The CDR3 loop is CASSEWRQLNEKLFF. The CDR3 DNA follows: TGTGCCAGCAGTGAATGGAGACAGCTTAATGAAAAACTGTTTTTT.